This TCR beta chain was obtained from a study of cytomegalovirus exposure and HLA in healthy donors. Study observations and caveats: Across donors, sequencing depth was assumed by presence/absence analyses to be roughly uniform. A later analysis linked 15,000 to 20,000 TCR beta sequences to HLA alleles at 0.05 false discovery rate. The dataset shows that most TCR sequences were rare, while some public TCRs occurred in many donors.

Comment on this clone: Antigen unknown.

Use of 60 Vbeta and 13 Jbeta primers characterized the PCR. The repertoire was sequenced with immunoSEQ multiplex PCR; TCRdb's copy has only in-frame clones and lacks some. This sample carries under 150,000 clones, around 83% of them seen once, and the ten largest clones take less than 1.5%. Sequenced: PBMCs. The TCR comes from a girl aged 2 to 9 in good health and CMV-seronegative.

CDR3 coding DNA: TGCACCAGCAGCCACCTTATAGCGGGCTCCTACAATGAGCAGTTCTTC. Translation: CTSSHLIAGSYNEQFF. The rearrangement links TRBV1 to TRBJ2-1; the table's D call TRBD2 went unverified against the DNA. TRBV1 is flagged as a pseudogene. The CDR3 is 16 residues long.